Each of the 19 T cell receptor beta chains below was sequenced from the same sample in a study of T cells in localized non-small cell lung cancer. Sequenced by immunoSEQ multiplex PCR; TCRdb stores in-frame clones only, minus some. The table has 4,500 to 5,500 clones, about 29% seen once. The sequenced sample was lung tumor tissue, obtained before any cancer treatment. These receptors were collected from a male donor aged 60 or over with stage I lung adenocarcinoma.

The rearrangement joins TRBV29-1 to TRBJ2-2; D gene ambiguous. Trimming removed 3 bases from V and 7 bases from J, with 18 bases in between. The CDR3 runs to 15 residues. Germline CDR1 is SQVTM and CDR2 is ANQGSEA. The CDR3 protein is CSVDGSRSVGGELFF. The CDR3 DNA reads TGCAGCGTTGATGGTAGTAGATCCGTTGGCGGGGAGCTGTTTTTT.

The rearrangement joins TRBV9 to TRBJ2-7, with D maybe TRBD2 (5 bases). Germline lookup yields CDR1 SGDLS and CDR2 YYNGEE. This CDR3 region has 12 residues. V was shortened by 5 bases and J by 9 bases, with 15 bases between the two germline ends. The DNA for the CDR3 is TGTGCCAGCAGTGAAAGGCTAGCCTGGCAGTACTTC. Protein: CASSERLAWQYF. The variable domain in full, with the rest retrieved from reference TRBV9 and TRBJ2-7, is DSGVTQTPKHLITATGQRVTLRCSPRSGDLSVYWYQQSLDQGLQFLIQYYNGEERAKGNILERFSAQQFPDLHSELNLSSLELGDSALYFCASSERLAWQYFGPGTRLTVT.

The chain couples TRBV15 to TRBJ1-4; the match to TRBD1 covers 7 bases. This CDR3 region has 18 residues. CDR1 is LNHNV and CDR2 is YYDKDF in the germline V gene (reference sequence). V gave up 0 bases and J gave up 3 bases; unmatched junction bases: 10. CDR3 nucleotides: TGTGCCACCAGCAGAGATCCCCAGACCGGGACAGCTAATGAAAAACTGTTTTTT. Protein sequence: CATSRDPQTGTANEKLFF.

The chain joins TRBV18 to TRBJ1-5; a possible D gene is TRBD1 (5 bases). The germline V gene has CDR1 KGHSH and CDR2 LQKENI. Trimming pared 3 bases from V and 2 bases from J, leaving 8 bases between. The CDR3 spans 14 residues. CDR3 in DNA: TGTGCCAGCTCACCTGACAGCGGCAATCAGCCCCAGCATTTT. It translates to CASSPDSGNQPQHF.

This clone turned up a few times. In nucleotides, the CDR3 is TGTGCCAGCAGACGGGACCCTAGGAATGAGCAGTTCTTC. This gives the protein CASRRDPRNEQFF. This rearrangement joins TRBV9 to TRBJ2-1, with D tentatively TRBD1 or TRBD2 (5 bases each). The V gene lost 5 bases and the J gene lost 7 bases, with 13 bases spanning the gap. CDR1 and CDR2 (germline): SGDLS, YYNGEE. The CDR3 is made up of 13 amino acids.

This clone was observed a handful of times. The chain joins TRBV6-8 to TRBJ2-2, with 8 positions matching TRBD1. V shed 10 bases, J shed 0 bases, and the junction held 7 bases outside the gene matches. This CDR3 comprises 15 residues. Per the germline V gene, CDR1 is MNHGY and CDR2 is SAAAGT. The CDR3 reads CATEWTGPNTGELFF. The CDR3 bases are TGTGCCACCGAGTGGACAGGGCCGAACACCGGGGAGCTGTTTTTT.

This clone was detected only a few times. DNA of the CDR3: TGCGCCAGCAGCCCAGTTTATAGCAATCAGCCCCAGCATTTT. Translating it yields CASSPVYSNQPQHF. The rearrangement uses TRBV10-2 and TRBJ1-5, with D unclear. Trimming took 6 bases from V and 0 from J, leaving 9 bases between them. CDR1 is WSHSY and CDR2 is SAAADI in the germline V gene. This CDR3 has 14 residues.

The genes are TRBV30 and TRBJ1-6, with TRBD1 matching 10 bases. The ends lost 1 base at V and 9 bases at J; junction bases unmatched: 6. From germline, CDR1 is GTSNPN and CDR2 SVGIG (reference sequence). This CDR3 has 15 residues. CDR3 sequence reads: CAWSAGQGTSSPLHF. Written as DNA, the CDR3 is TGTGCCTGGAGTGCGGGACAGGGGACTAGTTCACCCCTCCACTTT. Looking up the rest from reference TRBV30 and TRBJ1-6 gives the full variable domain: SQTIHQWPATLVQPVGSPLSLECTVEGTSNPNLYWYRQAAGRGLQLLFYSVGIGQISSEVPQNLSASRPQDRQFILSSKKLLLSDSGFYLCAWSAGQGTSSPLHFGNGTRLTVT.

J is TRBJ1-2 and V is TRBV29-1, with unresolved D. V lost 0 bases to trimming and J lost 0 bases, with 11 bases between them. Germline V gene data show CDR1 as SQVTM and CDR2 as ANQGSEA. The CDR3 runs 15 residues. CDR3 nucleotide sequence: TGCAGCGTTGAAGATCGTGGGAAGGCTAACTATGGCTACACCTTC. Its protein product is CSVEDRGKANYGYTF. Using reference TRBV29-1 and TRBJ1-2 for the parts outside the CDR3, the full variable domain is SAVISQKPSRDICQRGTSLTIQCQVDSQVTMMFWYRQQPGQSLTLIATANQGSEATYESGFVIDKFPISRPNLTFSTLTVSNMSPEDSSIYLCSVEDRGKANYGYTFGSGTRLTVV.

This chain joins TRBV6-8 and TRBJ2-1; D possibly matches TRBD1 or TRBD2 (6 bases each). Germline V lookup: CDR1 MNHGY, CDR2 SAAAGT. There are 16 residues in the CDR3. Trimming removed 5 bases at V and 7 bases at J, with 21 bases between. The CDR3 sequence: CASSARWGAPGNEQFF. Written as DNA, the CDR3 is TGTGCCAGCAGTGCGCGGTGGGGGGCACCGGGGAATGAGCAGTTCTTC.

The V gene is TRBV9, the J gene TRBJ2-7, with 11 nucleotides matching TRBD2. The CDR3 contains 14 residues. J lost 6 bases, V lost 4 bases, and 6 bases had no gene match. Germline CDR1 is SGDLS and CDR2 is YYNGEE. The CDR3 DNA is TGTGCCAGCAGCCCTAGCGGGGGGCGGATCGAGCAGTACTTC. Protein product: CASSPSGGRIEQYF.

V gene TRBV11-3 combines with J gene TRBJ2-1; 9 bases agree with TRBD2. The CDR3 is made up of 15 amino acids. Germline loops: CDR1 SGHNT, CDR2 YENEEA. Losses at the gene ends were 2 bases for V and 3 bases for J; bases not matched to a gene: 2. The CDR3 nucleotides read TGTGCCAGCAGCTTACCTAGCGGGGTCTACAATGAGCAGTTCTTC. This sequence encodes CASSLPSGVYNEQFF.

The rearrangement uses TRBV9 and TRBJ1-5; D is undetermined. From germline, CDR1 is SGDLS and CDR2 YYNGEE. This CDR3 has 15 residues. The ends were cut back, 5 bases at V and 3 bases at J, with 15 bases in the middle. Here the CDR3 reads CASSDGRTLNQPQHF. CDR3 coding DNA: TGTGCCAGCAGTGACGGACGGACGCTCAATCAGCCCCAGCATTTT.

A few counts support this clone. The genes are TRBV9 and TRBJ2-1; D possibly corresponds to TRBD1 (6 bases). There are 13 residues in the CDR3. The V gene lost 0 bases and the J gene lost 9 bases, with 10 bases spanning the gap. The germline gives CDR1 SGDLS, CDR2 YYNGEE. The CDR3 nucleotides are TGTGCCAGCAGCGTAGGACAGGATAGTGAGCAGTTCTTC. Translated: CASSVGQDSEQFF.

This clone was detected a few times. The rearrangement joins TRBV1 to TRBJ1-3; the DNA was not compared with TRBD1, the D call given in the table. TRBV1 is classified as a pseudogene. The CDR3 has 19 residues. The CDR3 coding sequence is TGCGCCAGCAGCCAAGATTGGGGGCCGGACTCCAGCTCTGGAAACACCATATATTTT. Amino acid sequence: CASSQDWGPDSSSGNTIYF.

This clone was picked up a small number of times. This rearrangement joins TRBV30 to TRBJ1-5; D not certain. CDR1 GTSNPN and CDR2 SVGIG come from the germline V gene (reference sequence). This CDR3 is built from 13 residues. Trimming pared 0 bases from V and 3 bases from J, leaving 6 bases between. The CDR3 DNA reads TGTGCCTGGAGTGTGGATAACAATCAGCCCCAGCATTTT. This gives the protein CAWSVDNNQPQHF. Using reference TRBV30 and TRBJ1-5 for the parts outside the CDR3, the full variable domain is SQTIHQWPATLVQPVGSPLSLECTVEGTSNPNLYWYRQAAGRGLQLLFYSVGIGQISSEVPQNLSASRPQDRQFILSSKKLLLSDSGFYLCAWSVDNNQPQHFGDGTRLSIL.

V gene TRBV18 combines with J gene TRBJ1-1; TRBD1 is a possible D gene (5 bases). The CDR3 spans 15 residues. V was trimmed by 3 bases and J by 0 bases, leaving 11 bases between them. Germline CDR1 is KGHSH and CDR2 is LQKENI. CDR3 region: CASSPQGSMNTEAFF. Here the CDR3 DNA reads TGTGCCAGCTCACCTCAGGGATCCATGAACACTGAAGCTTTCTTT.

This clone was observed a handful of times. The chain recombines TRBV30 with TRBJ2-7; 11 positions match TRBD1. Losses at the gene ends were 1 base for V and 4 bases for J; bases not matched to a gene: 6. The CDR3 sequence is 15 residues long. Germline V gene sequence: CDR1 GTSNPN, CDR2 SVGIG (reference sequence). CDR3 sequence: CAWSEGTGGGYEQYF. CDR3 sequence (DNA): TGTGCCTGGAGTGAGGGGACAGGGGGGGGTTACGAGCAGTACTTC.

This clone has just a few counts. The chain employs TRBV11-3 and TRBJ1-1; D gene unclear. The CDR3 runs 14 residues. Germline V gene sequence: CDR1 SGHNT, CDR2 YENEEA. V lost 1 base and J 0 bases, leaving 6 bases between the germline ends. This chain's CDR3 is CASSLGILNTEAFF. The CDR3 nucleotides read TGTGCCAGCAGCTTAGGGATCCTGAACACTGAAGCTTTCTTT.